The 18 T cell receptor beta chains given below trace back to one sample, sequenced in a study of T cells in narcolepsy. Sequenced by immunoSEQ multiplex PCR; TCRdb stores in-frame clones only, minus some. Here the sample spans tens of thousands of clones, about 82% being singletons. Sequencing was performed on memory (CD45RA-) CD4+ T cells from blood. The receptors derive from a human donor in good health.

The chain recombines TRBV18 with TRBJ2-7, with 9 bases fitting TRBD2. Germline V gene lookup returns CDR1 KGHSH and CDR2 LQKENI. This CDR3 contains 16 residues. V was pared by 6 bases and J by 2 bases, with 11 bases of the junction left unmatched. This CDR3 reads CASSRNSLAGTYEQYF. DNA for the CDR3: TGTGCCAGCTCCCGGAACTCACTAGCGGGCACCTACGAGCAGTACTTC.

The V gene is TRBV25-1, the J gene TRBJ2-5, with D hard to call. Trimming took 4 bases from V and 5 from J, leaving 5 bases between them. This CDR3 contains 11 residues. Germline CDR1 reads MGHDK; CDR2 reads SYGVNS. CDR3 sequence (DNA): TGTGCCAGCAGTGTGCGGGAGACCCAGTACTTC. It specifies CASSVRETQYF.

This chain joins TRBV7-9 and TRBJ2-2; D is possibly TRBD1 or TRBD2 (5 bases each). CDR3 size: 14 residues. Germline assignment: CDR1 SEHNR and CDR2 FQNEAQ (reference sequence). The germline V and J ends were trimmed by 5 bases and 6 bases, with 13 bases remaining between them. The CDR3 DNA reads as TGTGCCAGCAGCCCAATCGGGGCCGCCGGGGAGCTGTTTTTT. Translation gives CASSPIGAAGELFF.

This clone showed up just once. The CDR3 reads CASSSGASTDTQYF. The DNA of the CDR3 is TGTGCCAGCAGTAGCGGAGCTAGCACAGATACGCAGTATTTT. J is TRBJ2-3 and V is TRBV2, with D possibly being TRBD2 (5 bases). CDR3 length: 14 amino acids. The germline gives CDR1 SNHLY, CDR2 FYNNEI. V shed 5 bases and J shed 0 bases, with 9 bases lying between them.

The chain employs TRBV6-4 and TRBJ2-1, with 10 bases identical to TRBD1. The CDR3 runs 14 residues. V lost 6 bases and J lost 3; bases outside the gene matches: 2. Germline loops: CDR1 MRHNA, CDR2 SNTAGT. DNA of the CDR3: TGTGCCAGCAGCAGGACAGGGGGCTACAATGAGCAGTTCTTC. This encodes CASSRTGGYNEQFF.

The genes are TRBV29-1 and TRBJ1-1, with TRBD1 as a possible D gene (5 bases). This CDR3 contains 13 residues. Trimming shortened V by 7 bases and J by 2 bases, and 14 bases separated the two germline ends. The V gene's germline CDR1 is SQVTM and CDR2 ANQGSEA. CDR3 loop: CSAAMTDNTEAFF. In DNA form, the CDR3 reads TGCAGCGCCGCGATGACAGATAACACTGAAGCTTTCTTT.

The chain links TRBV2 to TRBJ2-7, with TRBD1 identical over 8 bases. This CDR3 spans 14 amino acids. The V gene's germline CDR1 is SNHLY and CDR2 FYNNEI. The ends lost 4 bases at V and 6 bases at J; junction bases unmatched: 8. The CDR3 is CASSAIWTGSEQYF. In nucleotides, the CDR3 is TGTGCCAGCAGTGCCATATGGACAGGGAGCGAGCAGTACTTC.

The CDR3 DNA sequence: TGCGCCAGCAGCTTGGCCCGGGACCCCCCGAGAGCTTTCTTT. Protein: CASSLARDPPRAFF. The chain couples TRBV5-1 to TRBJ1-1; D is possibly TRBD1 (5 bases). Between the trimmed V and J ends, which lost 0 bases and 10 bases, there was a span of 16 bases. CDR1 and CDR2 from the germline V gene are SGHRS and YFSETQ. The CDR3 runs to 14 residues.

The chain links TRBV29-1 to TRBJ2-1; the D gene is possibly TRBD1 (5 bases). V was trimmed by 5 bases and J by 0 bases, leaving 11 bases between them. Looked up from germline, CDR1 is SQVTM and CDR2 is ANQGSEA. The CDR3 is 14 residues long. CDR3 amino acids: CSVPRVSSYNEQFF. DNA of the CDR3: TGCAGCGTTCCCAGGGTGAGCTCCTACAATGAGCAGTTCTTC.

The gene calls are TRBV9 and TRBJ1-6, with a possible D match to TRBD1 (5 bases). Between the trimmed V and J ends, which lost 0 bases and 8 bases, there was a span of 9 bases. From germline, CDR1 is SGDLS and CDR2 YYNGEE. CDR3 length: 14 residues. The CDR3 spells CASSVGGFDSPLHF. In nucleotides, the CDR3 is TGTGCCAGCAGCGTAGGGGGGTTTGATTCACCCCTCCACTTT.

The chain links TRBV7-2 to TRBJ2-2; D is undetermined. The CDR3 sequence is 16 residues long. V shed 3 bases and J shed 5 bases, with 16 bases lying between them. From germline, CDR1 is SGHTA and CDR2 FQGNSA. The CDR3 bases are TGTGCCAGCAGCTTCAGCTTGGAACTTCGGACCGGGGAGCTGTTTTTT. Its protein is CASSFSLELRTGELFF. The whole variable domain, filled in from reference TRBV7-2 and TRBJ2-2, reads GAGVSQSPSNKVTEKGKDVELRCDPISGHTALYWYRQSLGQGLEFLIYFQGNSAPDKSGLPSDRFSAERTGGSVSTLTIQRTQQEDSAVYLCASSFSLELRTGELFFGEGSRLTVL.

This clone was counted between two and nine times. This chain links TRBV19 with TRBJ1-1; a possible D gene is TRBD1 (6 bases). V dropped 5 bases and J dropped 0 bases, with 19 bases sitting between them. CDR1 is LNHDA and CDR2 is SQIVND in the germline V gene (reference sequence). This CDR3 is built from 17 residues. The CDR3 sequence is CASSFSGGPVMNTEAFF. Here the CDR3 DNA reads TGTGCCAGTAGTTTCTCGGGGGGCCCCGTCATGAACACTGAAGCTTTCTTT.

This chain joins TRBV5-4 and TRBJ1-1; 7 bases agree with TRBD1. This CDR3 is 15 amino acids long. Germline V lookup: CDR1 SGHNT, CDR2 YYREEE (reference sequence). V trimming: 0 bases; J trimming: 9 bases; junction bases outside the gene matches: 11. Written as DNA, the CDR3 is TGTGCCAGCAGCTTGGGGGGGACAGACAATCTCCAAGCTTTCTTT. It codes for CASSLGGTDNLQAFF.

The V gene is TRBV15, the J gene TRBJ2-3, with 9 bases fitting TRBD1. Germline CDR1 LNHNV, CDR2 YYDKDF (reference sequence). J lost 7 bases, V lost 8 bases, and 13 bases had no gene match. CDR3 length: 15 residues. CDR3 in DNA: TGTGCCACCGGAGGAAGGGGGACAGGGTCATATACGCAGTATTTT. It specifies CATGGRGTGSYTQYF.

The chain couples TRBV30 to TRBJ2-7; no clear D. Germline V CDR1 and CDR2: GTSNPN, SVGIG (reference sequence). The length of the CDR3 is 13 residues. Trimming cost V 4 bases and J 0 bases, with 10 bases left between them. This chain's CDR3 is CAWNKGTSYEQYF. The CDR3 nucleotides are TGTGCCTGGAATAAGGGCACCTCCTACGAGCAGTACTTC.

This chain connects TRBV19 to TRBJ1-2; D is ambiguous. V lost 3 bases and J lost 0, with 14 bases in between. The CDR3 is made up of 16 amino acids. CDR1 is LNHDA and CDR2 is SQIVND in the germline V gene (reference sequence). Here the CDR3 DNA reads TGTGCCAGTAGTATCGCCCTTCGGGCGCCTAACTATGGCTACACCTTC. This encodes CASSIALRAPNYGYTF. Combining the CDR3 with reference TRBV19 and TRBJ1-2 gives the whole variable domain DGGITQSPKYLFRKEGQNVTLSCEQNLNHDAMYWYRQDPGQGLRLIYYSQIVNDFQKGDIAEGYSVSREKKESFPLTVTSAQKNPTAFYLCASSIALRAPNYGYTFGSGTRLTVV.

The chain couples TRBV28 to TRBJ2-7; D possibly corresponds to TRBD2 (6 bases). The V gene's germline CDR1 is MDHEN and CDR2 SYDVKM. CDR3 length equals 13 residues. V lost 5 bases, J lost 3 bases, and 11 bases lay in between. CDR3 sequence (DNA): TGTGCCAGCAGTATAAGGACTATCTACGAGCAGTACTTC. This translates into CASSIRTIYEQYF.

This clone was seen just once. Here the CDR3 reads CASGTGAFPNTEAFF. The DNA of the CDR3 is TGTGCCAGCGGGACAGGGGCATTCCCGAACACTGAAGCTTTCTTT. The J gene is TRBJ1-1, the V gene TRBV6-1; TRBD1 aligns across 10 bases. The germline V gene encodes CDR1 MNHNS and CDR2 SASEGT. The CDR3 loop spans 15 amino acids. The ends lost 8 bases at V and 1 base at J; junction bases unmatched: 7.